This TCR beta chain is from a study of T cells after yellow fever vaccination. This CDR3 is built from 13 residues. Germline assignment: CDR1 SGHNT and CDR2 YYREEE (reference sequence). V was clipped by 2 bases and J by 6 bases, with 9 bases between them. One entry per CDR3 protein results from TCRdb running MiXCR on the 5' RACE reads. The table records around 60,000 distinct CDR3 sequences, about 5% of them present only once. The chain joins TRBV5-4 to TRBJ2-1; D may correspond to TRBD1 or TRBD2 (5 bases each). This receptor was taken from a man between 18 and 29 years old who received the YFV17D yellow fever vaccine. The sequenced sample was PBMCs, either bulk or a sorted T-cell subset (CD4+, CD8+, memory, or dextramer-sorted; not recorded which), obtained on the day of the yellow fever booster vaccination. The CDR3 spells CASSFVGTNEQFF. CDR3 nucleotide sequence: TGTGCCAGCAGCTTCGTCGGGACCAATGAGCAGTTCTTC.